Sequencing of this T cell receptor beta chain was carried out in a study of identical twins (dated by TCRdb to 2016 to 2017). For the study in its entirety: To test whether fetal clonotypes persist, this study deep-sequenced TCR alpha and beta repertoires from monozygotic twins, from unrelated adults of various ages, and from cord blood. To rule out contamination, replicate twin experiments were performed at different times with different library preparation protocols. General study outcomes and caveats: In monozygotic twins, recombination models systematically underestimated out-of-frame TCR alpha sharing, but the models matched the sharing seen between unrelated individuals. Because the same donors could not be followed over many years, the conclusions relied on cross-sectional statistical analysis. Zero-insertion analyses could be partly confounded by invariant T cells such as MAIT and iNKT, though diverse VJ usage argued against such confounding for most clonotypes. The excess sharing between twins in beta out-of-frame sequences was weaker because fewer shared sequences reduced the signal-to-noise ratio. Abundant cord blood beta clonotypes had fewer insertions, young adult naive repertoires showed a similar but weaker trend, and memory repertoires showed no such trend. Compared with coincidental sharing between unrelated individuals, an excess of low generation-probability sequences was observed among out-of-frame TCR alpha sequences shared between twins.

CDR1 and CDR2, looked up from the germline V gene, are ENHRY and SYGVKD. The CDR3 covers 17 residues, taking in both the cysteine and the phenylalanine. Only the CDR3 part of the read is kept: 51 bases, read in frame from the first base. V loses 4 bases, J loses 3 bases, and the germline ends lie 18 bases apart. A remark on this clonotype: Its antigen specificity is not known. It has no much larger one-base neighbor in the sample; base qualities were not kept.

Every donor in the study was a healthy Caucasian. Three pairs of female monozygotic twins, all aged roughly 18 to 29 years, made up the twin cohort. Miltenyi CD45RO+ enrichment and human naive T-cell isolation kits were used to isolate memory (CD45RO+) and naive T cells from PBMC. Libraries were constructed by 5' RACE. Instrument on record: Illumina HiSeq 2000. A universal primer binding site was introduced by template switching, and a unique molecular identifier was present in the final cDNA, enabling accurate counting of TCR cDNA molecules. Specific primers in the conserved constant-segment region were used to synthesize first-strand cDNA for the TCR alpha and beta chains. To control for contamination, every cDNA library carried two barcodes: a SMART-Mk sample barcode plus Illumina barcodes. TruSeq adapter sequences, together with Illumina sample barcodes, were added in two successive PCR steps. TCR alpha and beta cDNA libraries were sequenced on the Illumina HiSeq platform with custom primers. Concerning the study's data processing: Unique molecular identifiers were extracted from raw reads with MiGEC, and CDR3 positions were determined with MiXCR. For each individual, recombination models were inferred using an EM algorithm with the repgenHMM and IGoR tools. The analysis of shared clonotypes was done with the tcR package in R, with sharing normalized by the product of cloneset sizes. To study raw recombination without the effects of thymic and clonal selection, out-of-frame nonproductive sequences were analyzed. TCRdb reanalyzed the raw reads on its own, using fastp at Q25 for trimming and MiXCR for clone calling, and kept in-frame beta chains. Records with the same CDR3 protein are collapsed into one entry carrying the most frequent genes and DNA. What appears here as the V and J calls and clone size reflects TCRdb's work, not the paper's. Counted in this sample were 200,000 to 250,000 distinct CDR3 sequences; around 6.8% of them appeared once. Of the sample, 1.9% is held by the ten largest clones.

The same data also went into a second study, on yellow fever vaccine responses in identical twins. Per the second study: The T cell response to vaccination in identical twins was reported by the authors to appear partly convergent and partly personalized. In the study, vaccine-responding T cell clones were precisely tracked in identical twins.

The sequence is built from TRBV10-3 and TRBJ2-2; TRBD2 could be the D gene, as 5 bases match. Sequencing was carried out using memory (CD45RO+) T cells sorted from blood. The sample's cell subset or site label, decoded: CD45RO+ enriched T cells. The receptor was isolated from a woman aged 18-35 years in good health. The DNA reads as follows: TGTGCCATCAGTGTGGTACTCCAGGACGGGGACACCGGGGAGCTGTTTTTT. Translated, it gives CAISVVLQDGDTGELFF.